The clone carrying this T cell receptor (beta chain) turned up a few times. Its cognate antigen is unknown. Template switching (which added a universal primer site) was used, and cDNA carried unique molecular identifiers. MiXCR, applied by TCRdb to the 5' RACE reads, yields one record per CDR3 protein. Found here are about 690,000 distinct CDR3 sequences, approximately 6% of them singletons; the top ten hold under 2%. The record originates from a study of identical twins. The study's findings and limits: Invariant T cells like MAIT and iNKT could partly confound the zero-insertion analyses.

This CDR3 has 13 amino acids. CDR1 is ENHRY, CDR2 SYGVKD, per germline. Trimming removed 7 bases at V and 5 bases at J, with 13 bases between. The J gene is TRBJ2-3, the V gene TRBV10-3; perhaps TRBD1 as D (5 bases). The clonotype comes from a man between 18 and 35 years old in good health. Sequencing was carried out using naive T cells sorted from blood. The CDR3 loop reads CAIKDPQGDTQYF. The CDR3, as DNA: TGTGCCATCAAAGACCCCCAGGGAGATACGCAGTATTTT.